Listed here are 22 T cell receptor beta chains from one sample, sequenced in a study of cytomegalovirus exposure and HLA in healthy donors. The method was immunoSEQ multiplex PCR; TCRdb's version includes in-frame clones alone and lacks a portion of them. This table has tens of thousands of clones, about 90% appearing once. The source material was PBMCs. Source of these receptors: a woman aged 18-29 years in good health and CMV-seropositive.

V gene TRBV27 combines with J gene TRBJ2-2, with 9 bases identical to TRBD2. This CDR3 contains 14 residues. Germline values: CDR1 MNHEY, CDR2 SMNVEV (reference sequence). V shed 6 bases and J 7 bases; nucleotides not matched to a gene: 6. As DNA, the CDR3 is TGTGCCAGCAGAGTAGCGGGGGTCGACGGGGAGCTGTTTTTT. Its translation: CASRVAGVDGELFF.

CDR3 amino acids: CASSRTSGNEQFF. CDR3 bases: TGTGCCAGCAGTCGGACTAGTGGCAATGAGCAGTTCTTC. This chain links TRBV11-3 with TRBJ2-1; TRBD2 matches 7 bases. The germline V gene encodes CDR1 SGHNT and CDR2 YENEEA. The CDR3 is made up of 13 amino acids. J lost 6 bases, V lost 6 bases, and 5 bases had no gene match.

The chain uses TRBV7-8 and TRBJ1-5; D gene uncertain. CDR1 and CDR2 from the germline V gene are SGHVS and FQNEAQ. The CDR3 loop spans 13 amino acids. Trimming pared 6 bases from V and 7 bases from J, leaving 13 bases between. CDR3 bases: TGTGCCAGCAGTCATAACTTGGGCCAGCCCCAGCATTTT. Translated: CASSHNLGQPQHF.

The chain carries TRBV28 and TRBJ2-2; D is perhaps TRBD2 (6 bases). Deletions cut 6 bases from V and 1 base from J, with 27 bases between. The CDR3 is made up of 20 amino acids. The germline CDR1 and CDR2 sequences are MDHEN and SYDVKM. This CDR3 is CASSNGGWGRRRENTGELFF. CDR3 DNA sequence: TGTGCCAGCAGCAACGGAGGCTGGGGCAGGAGGCGGGAGAACACCGGGGAGCTGTTTTTT.

The chain employs TRBV4-1 and TRBJ2-7; 7 bases match TRBD2. Trimming cost V 1 base and J 4 bases; bases outside gene matches: 16. The CDR3 covers 18 residues. CDR1 MGHRA and CDR2 YSYEKL come from the germline V gene. CDR3 loop: CASSQAGGFGLVGYEQYF. In nucleotides, the CDR3 is TGCGCCAGCAGCCAAGCCGGGGGGTTCGGGCTTGTGGGGTACGAGCAGTACTTC.

The V and J genes are TRBV14 and TRBJ2-3; D unclear. The V and J ends lost 5 bases and 4 bases respectively, with 13 bases between them. CDR1 SGHDN and CDR2 FVKESK come from the germline V gene. The CDR3 loop spans 14 amino acids. The CDR3 sequence: CASSRYSSPDTQYF. The CDR3 DNA is TGTGCCAGCAGCAGATATTCGAGCCCAGATACGCAGTATTTT.

The chain employs TRBV13 and TRBJ2-1, with 9 bases fitting TRBD1. The CDR3 has 14 amino acids. J was trimmed by 6 bases and V by 5 bases; bases with no gene match: 5. Germline V gene data show CDR1 as PRHDT and CDR2 as FYEKMQ (reference sequence). CDR3 nucleotide sequence: TGTGCCAGCAGCCGGGACAGGGTTGTCAATGAGCAGTTCTTC. It encodes CASSRDRVVNEQFF.

V usage is TRBV19 and J usage is TRBJ1-5; D may be TRBD1 (5 bases). Trimming stripped 4 bases from V and 1 base from J, with 11 bases between. This CDR3 contains 15 residues. Germline V CDR1 and CDR2: LNHDA, SQIVND (reference sequence). The CDR3 coding sequence is TGTGCCAGTAGTACCCATCAGGGCAGCAATCAGCCCCAGCATTTT. This codes for CASSTHQGSNQPQHF.

This chain connects TRBV2 to TRBJ2-1; 12 bases are a match to TRBD2. Unmatched junction bases numbered 6, after V lost 6 bases and J lost 9 bases. The length of the CDR3 is 14 residues. In germline, CDR1 is SNHLY, CDR2 FYNNEI. In nucleotides, the CDR3 is TGTGCCAGCAGCCGACTAGCGGGAGAGTTTGAGCAGTTCTTC. It codes for CASSRLAGEFEQFF. Using reference TRBV2 and TRBJ2-1 for the parts outside the CDR3, the full variable domain is EPEVTQTPSHQVTQMGQEVILRCVPISNHLYFYWYRQILGQKVEFLVSFYNNEISEKSEIFDDQFSVERPDGSNFTLKIRSTKLEDSAMYFCASSRLAGEFEQFFGPGTRLTVL.

This clone was seen more than once but under ten times. This sequence joins TRBV2 and TRBJ2-1, with 9 positions matching TRBD1. Germline lookup yields CDR1 SNHLY and CDR2 FYNNEI. CDR3 length: 15 residues. Losses at the gene ends were 8 bases for V and 3 bases for J; bases not matched to a gene: 8. In DNA form, the CDR3 reads TGTGCCAGCTACCCCGGGACAGGGTACTACAATGAGCAGTTCTTC. The encoded protein is CASYPGTGYYNEQFF.

The V call is TRBV27, the J call TRBJ1-2; D remains ambiguous. The CDR3 is made up of 12 amino acids. The V gene lost 2 bases and the J gene lost 7 bases, with 8 bases spanning the gap. Germline V lookup: CDR1 MNHEY, CDR2 SMNVEV (reference sequence). The CDR3 is CASSLDGGGYTF. For the CDR3, the DNA is TGTGCCAGCAGTTTAGATGGAGGTGGCTACACCTTC.

The sample holds a few counts of this clone. The genes are TRBV7-8 and TRBJ1-5, with 10 bases identical to TRBD1. The ends lost 5 bases at V and 6 bases at J; junction bases unmatched: 7. This CDR3 region has 15 residues. Germline lookup yields CDR1 SGHVS and CDR2 FQNEAQ. CDR3 coding DNA: TGTGCCAGCAGCCGTGGACAGGGGGAGGTTCAGCCCCAGCATTTT. It is translated as CASSRGQGEVQPQHF.

V usage is TRBV19 and J usage is TRBJ1-1; 7 bases are a match to TRBD1. The CDR3 sequence is 14 residues long. From germline, CDR1 is LNHDA and CDR2 SQIVND (reference sequence). J was trimmed by 4 bases and V by 3 bases; bases with no gene match: 5. Here the CDR3 reads CASSISSGGTEAFF. The DNA for the CDR3 is TGTGCCAGTAGTATTAGTTCAGGGGGCACTGAAGCTTTCTTT.

The chain has TRBV11-2 and TRBJ1-2; weak D call: TRBD1 (5 bases). The V end was cut by 5 bases, the J end by 4 bases, with 17 bases between. Germline V gives CDR1 SGHAT, CDR2 FQNNGV. The CDR3 length is 15 residues. The CDR3 here is CASSPGRGARYGYTF. CDR3 sequence (DNA): TGTGCCAGCAGCCCCGGGCGGGGCGCGCGCTATGGCTACACCTTC.

The chain recombines TRBV9 with TRBJ1-6; TRBD1 aligns across 10 bases. This CDR3 is built from 17 residues. Germline CDR1 and CDR2: SGDLS and YYNGEE. V was clipped by 3 bases and J by 3 bases; unmatched bases: 6. The CDR3 DNA sequence: TGTGCCAGCAGCGCCCGGGACAGGGGCATCTATAATTCACCCCTCCACTTT. Amino acid sequence: CASSARDRGIYNSPLHF.

This chain connects TRBV18 to TRBJ1-4; D is unclear. The CDR3 has 15 amino acids. Between the trimmed V and J ends, which lost 2 bases and 6 bases, there was a span of 13 bases. Germline CDR1 reads KGHSH; CDR2 reads LQKENI. This CDR3 is CASSPSAGSDEKLFF. As DNA, the CDR3 is TGTGCCAGCTCACCATCGGCAGGATCCGATGAAAAACTGTTTTTT.

This chain's CDR3 is CASSIVVAGNLPQFF. For the CDR3, the DNA is TGTGCCAGTAGTATTGTAGTAGCGGGTAATTTACCACAGTTCTTC. The chain recombines TRBV19 with TRBJ2-1; 7 bases are a match to TRBD2. Germline loops: CDR1 LNHDA, CDR2 SQIVND (reference sequence). This CDR3 spans 15 amino acids. The trim removed 3 bases at V and 13 bases at J, leaving 15 bases unmatched.

This clone was counted a few times. The rearrangement joins TRBV6-1 to TRBJ2-7; TRBD1 matches at 10 bases. The CDR3 sequence is 17 residues long. The germline V gene encodes CDR1 MNHNS and CDR2 SASEGT. V shed 2 bases, J shed 5 bases, and the junction held 12 bases outside the gene matches. CDR3: CASSEREIGTGDNEQYF. CDR3 DNA: TGTGCCAGCAGTGAACGGGAAATAGGGACAGGGGACAACGAGCAGTACTTC.

The V call is TRBV11-2, the J call TRBJ1-2; D not certain. Germline lookup yields CDR1 SGHAT and CDR2 FQNNGV. The V end was cut by 0 bases, the J end by 4 bases, with 24 bases between. CDR3 size: 19 residues. This chain's CDR3 is CASSLEPHVVEPRGYGYTF. CDR3 bases: TGTGCCAGCAGCTTAGAACCCCATGTAGTGGAGCCCCGGGGCTATGGCTACACCTTC.

The chain joins TRBV9 to TRBJ2-3; tentative D call: TRBD2 (7 bases). This CDR3 has 15 residues. CDR1 is SGDLS, CDR2 YYNGEE, per germline. With 4 bases removed from V and 3 bases from J, the gap between germline ends came to 15 bases. CDR3 DNA: TGTGCCAGCAGCAGGGGGGGCGCGATAACAGATACGCAGTATTTT. Its protein is CASSRGGAITDTQYF. Using reference TRBV9 and TRBJ2-3 for the parts outside the CDR3, the full variable domain is DSGVTQTPKHLITATGQRVTLRCSPRSGDLSVYWYQQSLDQGLQFLIQYYNGEERAKGNILERFSAQQFPDLHSELNLSSLELGDSALYFCASSRGGAITDTQYFGPGTRLTVL.

This chain connects TRBV29-1 to TRBJ2-5; 7 bases are shared with TRBD2. The CDR3 runs to 15 residues. Trimming cost V 0 bases and J 3 bases; bases outside gene matches: 7. Germline-derived CDR1 and CDR2 are SQVTM and ANQGSEA. CDR3 protein: CSVEDSGLLKETQYF. Here the CDR3 DNA reads TGCAGCGTTGAAGACTCGGGACTACTAAAAGAGACCCAGTACTTC.

The chain has TRBV20-1 and TRBJ2-7; no definite D call. V lost 2 bases to trimming and J lost 2 bases, with 4 bases between them. This CDR3 is built from 11 residues. Germline CDR1 DFQATT, CDR2 SNEGSKA (reference sequence). In DNA, the CDR3 is TGCAGTGCTAGACAGGCCTACGAGCAGTACTTC. Its protein product is CSARQAYEQYF.